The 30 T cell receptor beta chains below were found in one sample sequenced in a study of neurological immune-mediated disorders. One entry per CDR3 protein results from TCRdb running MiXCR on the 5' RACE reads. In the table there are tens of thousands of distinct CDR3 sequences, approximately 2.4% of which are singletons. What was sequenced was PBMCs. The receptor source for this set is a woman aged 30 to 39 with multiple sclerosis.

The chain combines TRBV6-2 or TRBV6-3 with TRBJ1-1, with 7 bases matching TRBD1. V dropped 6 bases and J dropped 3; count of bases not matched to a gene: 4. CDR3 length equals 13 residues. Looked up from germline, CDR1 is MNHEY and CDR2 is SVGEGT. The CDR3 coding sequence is TGTGCCAGCAGCGCCGACAGGGACACTGAAGCTTTCTTT. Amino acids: CASSADRDTEAFF.

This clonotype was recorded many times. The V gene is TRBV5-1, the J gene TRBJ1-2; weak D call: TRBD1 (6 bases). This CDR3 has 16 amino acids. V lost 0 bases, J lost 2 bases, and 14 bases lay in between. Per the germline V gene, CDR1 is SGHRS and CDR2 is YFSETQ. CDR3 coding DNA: TGCGCCAGCAGCTTGGAGGGCAGGGGAAGGAACTATGGCTACACCTTC. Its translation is CASSLEGRGRNYGYTF.

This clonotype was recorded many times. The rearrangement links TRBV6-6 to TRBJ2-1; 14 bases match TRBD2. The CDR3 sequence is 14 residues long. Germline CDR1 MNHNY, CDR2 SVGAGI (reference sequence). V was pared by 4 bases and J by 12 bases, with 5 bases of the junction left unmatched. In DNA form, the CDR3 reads TGTGCCAGCAGTTCCCGACTAGCGGGAGGGGTGCAGTTCTTC. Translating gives CASSSRLAGGVQFF.

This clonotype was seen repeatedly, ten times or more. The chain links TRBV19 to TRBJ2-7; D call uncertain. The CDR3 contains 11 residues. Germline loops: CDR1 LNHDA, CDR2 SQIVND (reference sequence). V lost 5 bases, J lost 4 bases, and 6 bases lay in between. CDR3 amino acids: CASSSLYEQYF. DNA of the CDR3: TGTGCCAGTAGTTCTTTGTACGAGCAGTACTTC. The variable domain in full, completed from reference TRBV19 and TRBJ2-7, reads DGGITQSPKYLFRKEGQNVTLSCEQNLNHDAMYWYRQDPGQGLRLIYYSQIVNDFQKGDIAEGYSVSREKKESFPLTVTSAQKNPTAFYLCASSSLYEQYFGPGTRLTVT.

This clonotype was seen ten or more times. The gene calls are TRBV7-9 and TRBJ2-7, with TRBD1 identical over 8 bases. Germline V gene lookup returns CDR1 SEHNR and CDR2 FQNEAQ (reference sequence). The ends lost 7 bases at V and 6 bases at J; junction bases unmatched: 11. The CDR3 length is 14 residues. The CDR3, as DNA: TGTGCCAGCAAACCCGGGACAGGAGGGTCCGAGCAGTACTTC. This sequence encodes CASKPGTGGSEQYF. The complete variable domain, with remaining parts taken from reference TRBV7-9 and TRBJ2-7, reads DTGVSQNPRHKITKRGQNVTFRCDPISEHNRLYWYRQTLGQGPEFLTYFQNEAQLEKSRLLSDRFSAERPKGSFSTLEIQRTEQGDSAMYLCASKPGTGGSEQYFGPGTRLTVT.

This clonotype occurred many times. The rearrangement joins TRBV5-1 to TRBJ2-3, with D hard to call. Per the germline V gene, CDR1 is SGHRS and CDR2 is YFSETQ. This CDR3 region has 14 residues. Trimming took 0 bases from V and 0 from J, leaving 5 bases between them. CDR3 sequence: CASSLDLSTDTQYF. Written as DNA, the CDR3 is TGCGCCAGCAGCTTGGACCTGAGCACAGATACGCAGTATTTT.

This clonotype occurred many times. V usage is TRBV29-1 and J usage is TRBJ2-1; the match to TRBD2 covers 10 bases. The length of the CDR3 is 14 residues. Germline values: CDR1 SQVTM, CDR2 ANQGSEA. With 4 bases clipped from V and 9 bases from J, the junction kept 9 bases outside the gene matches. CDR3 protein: CSVGPSGRVAEQFF. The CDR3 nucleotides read TGCAGCGTTGGCCCTAGCGGGAGAGTGGCTGAGCAGTTCTTC.

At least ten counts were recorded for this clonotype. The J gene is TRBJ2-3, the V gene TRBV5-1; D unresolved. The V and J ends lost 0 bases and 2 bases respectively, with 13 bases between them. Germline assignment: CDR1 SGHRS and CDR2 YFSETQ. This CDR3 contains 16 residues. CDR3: CASSLGPASFTDTQYF. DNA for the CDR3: TGCGCCAGCAGCTTGGGCCCAGCATCCTTCACAGATACGCAGTATTTT.

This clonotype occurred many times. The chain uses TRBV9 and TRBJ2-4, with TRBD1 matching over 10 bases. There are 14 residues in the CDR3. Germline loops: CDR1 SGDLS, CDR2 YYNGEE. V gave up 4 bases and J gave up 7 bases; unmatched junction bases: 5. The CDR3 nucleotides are TGTGCCAGCAGCTCCTGGACAGGGGGGAACATTCAGTACTTC. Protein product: CASSSWTGGNIQYF.

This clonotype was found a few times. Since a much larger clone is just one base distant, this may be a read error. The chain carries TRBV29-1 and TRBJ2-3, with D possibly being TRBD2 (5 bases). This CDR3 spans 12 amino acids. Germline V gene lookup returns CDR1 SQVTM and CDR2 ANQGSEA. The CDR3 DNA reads TGCAGCGTCTTAATTCGGGAAGATGCGCAGTATTTT. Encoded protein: CSVLIREDAQYF.

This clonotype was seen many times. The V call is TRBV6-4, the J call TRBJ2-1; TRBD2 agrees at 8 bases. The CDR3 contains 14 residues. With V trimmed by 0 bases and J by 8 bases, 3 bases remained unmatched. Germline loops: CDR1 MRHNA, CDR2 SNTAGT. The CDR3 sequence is CASSDSSGSHEQFF. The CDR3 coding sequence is TGTGCCAGCAGTGACTCGAGCGGGAGCCATGAGCAGTTCTTC.

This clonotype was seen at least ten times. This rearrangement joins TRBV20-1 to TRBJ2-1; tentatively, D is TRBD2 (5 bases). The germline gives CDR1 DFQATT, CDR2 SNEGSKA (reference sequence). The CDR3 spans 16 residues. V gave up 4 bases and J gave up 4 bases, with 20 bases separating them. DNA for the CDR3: TGCAGTGCTACATCCATTGCTTCTCGGACTTACAATGAGCAGTTCTTC. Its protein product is CSATSIASRTYNEQFF.

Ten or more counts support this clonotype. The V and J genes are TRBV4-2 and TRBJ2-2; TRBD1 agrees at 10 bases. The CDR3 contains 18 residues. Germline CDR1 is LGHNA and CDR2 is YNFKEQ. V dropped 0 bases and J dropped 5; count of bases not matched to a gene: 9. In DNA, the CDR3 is TGTGCCAGCAGCCAAGATCAGGACAGGGGGACTCAGACCGGGGAGCTGTTTTTT. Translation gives CASSQDQDRGTQTGELFF.

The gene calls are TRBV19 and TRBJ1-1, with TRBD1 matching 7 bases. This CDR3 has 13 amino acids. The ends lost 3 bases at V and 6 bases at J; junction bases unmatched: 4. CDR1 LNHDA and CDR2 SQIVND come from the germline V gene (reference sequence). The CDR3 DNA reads TGTGCCAGTAGTATCGGCGGACAGGCTGAAGCTTTCTTT. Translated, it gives CASSIGGQAEAFF.

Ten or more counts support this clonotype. Written as DNA, the CDR3 is TGTGCCAGCAGCCCAGGACAGCTCAATCAGCCCCAGCATTTT. Its translation: CASSPGQLNQPQHF. The chain couples TRBV7-6 to TRBJ1-5, with D maybe TRBD1 (6 bases). The ends were cut back, 5 bases at V and 3 bases at J, with 11 bases in the middle. Germline V gene sequence: CDR1 SGHVS, CDR2 FNYEAQ. The CDR3 totals 14 residues.

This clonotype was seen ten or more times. In nucleotides, the CDR3 is TGTGCCAGCAGTTACTCGGAGGGGGTTGGGGAGCTGTTTTTT. This encodes CASSYSEGVGELFF. The V call is TRBV6-5, the J call TRBJ2-2, with D perhaps given as TRBD1 or TRBD2 (6 bases each). CDR3 size: 14 residues. In germline, CDR1 is MNHEY, CDR2 SVGAGI. V shed 0 bases and J shed 8 bases, with 10 bases lying between them.

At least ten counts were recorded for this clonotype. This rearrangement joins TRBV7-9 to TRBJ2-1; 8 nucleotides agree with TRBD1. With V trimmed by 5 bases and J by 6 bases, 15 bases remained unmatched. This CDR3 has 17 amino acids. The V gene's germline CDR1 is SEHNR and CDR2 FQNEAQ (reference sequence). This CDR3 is CASSPRGGQGAFNEQFF. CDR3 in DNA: TGTGCCAGCAGCCCGAGGGGAGGACAGGGAGCGTTCAATGAGCAGTTCTTC.

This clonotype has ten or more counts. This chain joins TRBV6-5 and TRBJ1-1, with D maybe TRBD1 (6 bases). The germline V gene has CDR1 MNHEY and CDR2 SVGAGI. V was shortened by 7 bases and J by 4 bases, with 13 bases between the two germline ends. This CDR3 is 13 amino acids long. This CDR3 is CASIGPGATEAFF. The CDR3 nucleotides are TGTGCCAGCATAGGGCCAGGGGCCACTGAAGCTTTCTTT.

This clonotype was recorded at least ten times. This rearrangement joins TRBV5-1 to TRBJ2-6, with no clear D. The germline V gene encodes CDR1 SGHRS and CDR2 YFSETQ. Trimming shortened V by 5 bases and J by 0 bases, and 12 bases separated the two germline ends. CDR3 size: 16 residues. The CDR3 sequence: CASSSDTFSGANVLTF. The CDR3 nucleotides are TGCGCCAGCAGTTCAGACACGTTCTCTGGGGCCAACGTCCTGACTTTC.

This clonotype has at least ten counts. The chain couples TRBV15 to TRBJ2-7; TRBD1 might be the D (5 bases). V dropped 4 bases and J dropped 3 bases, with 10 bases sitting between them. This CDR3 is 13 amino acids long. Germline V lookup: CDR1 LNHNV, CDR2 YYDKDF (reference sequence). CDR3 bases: TGTGCCACCAGCACAGACAGCAACTACGAGCAGTACTTC. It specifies CATSTDSNYEQYF.

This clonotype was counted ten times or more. The CDR3 reads CASSTRTPDGYTF. The CDR3 region has the DNA TGTGCCAGCAGTACCCGGACACCGGATGGCTACACCTTC. The chain employs TRBV6-6 and TRBJ1-2; TRBD1 might be the D (5 bases). The germline V and J ends were trimmed by 5 bases and 6 bases, with 13 bases remaining between them. From germline, CDR1 is MNHNY and CDR2 SVGAGI (reference sequence). The CDR3 consists of 13 residues.

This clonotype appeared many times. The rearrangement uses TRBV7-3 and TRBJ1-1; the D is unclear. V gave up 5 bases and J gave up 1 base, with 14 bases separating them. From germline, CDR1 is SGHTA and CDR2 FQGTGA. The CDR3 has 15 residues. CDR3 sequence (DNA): TGTGCCAGCAGCCCGAACGGGCAGCCGAACACTGAAGCTTTCTTT. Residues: CASSPNGQPNTEAFF.

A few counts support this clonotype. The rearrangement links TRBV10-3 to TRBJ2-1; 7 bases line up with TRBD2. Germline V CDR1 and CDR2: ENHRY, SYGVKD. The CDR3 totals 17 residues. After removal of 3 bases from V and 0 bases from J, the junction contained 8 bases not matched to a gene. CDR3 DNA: TGTGCCATCAGTGAACTGGGGAGGGTCGGCTCCTACAATGAGCAGTTCTTC. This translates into CAISELGRVGSYNEQFF.

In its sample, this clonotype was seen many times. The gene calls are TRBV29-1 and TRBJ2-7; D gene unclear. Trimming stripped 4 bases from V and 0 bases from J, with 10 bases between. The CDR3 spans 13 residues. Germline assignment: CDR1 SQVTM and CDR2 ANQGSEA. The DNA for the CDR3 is TGCAGCGTTGTTCTCTACATCTCCTACGAGCAGTACTTC. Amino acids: CSVVLYISYEQYF.

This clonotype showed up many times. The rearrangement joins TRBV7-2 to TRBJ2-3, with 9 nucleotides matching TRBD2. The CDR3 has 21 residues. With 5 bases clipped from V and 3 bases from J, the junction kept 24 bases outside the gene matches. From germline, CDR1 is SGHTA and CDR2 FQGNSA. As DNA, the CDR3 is TGTGCCAGCAGCAACGACCGGGACACCCGTGATAGCGGGAGACCGACAGATACGCAGTATTTT. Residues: CASSNDRDTRDSGRPTDTQYF.

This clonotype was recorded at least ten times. For the CDR3, the DNA is TGTGCCAGCAGCTCTAGCCCGGCCAGCACAGATACGCAGTATTTT. Its translation is CASSSSPASTDTQYF. This chain joins TRBV7-3 and TRBJ2-3, with D perhaps TRBD2 (5 bases). The germline gives CDR1 SGHTA, CDR2 FQGTGA. Trimming pared 4 bases from V and 0 bases from J, leaving 11 bases between. This CDR3 region has 15 residues.

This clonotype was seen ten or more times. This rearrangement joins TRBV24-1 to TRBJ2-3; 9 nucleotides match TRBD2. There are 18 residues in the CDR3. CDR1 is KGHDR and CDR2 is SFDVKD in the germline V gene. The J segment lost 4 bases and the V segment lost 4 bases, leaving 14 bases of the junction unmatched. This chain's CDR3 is CATSDPTLAGEGADTQYF. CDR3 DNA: TGTGCCACCAGTGACCCTACCTTAGCGGGAGAGGGGGCAGATACGCAGTATTTT.

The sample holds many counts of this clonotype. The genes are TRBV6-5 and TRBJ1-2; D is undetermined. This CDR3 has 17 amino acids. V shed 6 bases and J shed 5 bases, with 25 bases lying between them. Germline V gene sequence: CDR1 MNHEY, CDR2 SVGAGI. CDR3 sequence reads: CASSPRVRAGRLYGYTF. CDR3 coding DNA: TGTGCCAGCAGCCCGAGAGTAAGAGCCGGGAGACTATATGGCTACACCTTC.

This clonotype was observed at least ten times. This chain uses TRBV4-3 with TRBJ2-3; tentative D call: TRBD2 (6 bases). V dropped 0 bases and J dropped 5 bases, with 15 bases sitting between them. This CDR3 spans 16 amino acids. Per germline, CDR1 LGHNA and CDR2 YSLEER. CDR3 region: CASSQDGTSRGDTQYF. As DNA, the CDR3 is TGCGCCAGCAGCCAAGATGGAACTAGCAGAGGAGATACGCAGTATTTT.

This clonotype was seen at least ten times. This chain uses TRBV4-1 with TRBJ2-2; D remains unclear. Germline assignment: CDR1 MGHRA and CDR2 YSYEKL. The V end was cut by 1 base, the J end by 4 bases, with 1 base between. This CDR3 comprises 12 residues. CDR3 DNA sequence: TGCGCCAGCAGCCAAGGCACCGGGGAGCTGTTTTTT. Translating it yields CASSQGTGELFF.